This T cell receptor (beta chain) emerged from a study of blood T cell repertoires in COVID-19. Study summary: T cells, B-cell-depleted T cells, or PBMCs supplied cDNA or gDNA.

Per the original methods: Reference gene primer amplification gave nucleated cell count estimates. This table comes from immunoSEQ multiplex PCR, and its TCRdb copy is limited to in-frame clones, with some not included. The V and J calls and clone size come from that table; D and trimming were worked out from the DNA. The table lists 54,000 or so clones, around four fifths of them singletons. The CDR3 loop spans 16 amino acids. The V gene's germline CDR1 is KGHDR and CDR2 SFDVKD. V was pared by 9 bases and J by 3 bases, with 12 bases of the junction left unmatched. This clone has just one count. The source material was peripheral blood. The TCR originated in a woman aged 55 to 70 with acute or convalescent COVID-19. The chain uses TRBV24-1 and TRBJ2-2; 7 positions agree with TRBD2. The CDR3 loop is CATAAGERAYTGELFF. The CDR3 nucleotides read TGTGCCACCGCCGCGGGGGAGCGGGCGTACACCGGGGAGCTGTTTTTT.